This T cell receptor beta chain comes out of a study of T cells in Graves' hyperthyroidism and ophthalmopathy. Findings of the study overall: Blood also carried most thyroid clonotypes expanded above 0.001.

Concerning this clonotype: The antigen is not known.

The TCR beta CDR3 regions underwent amplification using RNA transcripts as the source. Carried out on the TCR CDR3, a first-round RT-PCR used the HTBI primer set. MiXCR, run by TCRdb on the multiplex PCR reads, gives a single entry per CDR3 protein. This table holds about 360,000 distinct CDR3 sequences, roughly 25% found once. This CDR3 has 13 residues. The ends were cut back, 6 bases at V and 0 bases at J, with 6 bases in the middle. Germline CDR1 and CDR2: MNHEY and SMNVEV (reference sequence). The chain is built from TRBV27 and TRBJ1-5; D ambiguous. The sample taken for sequencing was blood. The TCR originated in a man aged 50-60 years with Graves' hyperthyroidism. The CDR3 here is CASREFSNQPQHF. The CDR3, as DNA: TGTGCCAGCAGAGAGTTTAGCAATCAGCCCCAGCATTTT.